Listed below are T cell receptor beta chains from one sample, sequenced in a study of blood T cell repertoires in COVID-19. Libraries were prepared by immunoSEQ multiplex PCR; TCRdb keeps only in-frame clonotypes and omits some of them. The sample records some 200,000 clones, 86% being singletons. Specimen: PBMCs or T cells enriched from blood (not recorded which). The source is a woman aged 45-65 years in a cohort exposed to, infected with or recovered from COVID-19 (not recorded which). The CDR3 runs from the conserved cysteine through the conserved F or W. Fields, in order: J gene, clone size, D gene, V gene, CDR3 protein, CDR3 DNA. The D gene is left open where the match is weak. The size of a clone is reported for some rows only, either as once, few or many, or as a class for expanded clones.

TRBJ2-7,NA,TRBD2,TRBV4-3,CASSQDGPGGAYEQYF,TGCGCCAGCAGCCAAGATGGGCCGGGGGGGGCCTACGAGCAGTACTTC
TRBJ1-2,NA,TRBD1,TRBV7-9,CASSLYGTAAHGYTF,TGTGCCAGCAGCTTATACGGGACAGCCGCCCATGGCTACACCTTC
TRBJ2-2,NA,TRBD2,TRBV7-6,CASSFLAGGLGGELFF,TGTGCCAGCAGCTTCCTAGCGGGGGGGCTTGGCGGGGAGCTGTTTTTT
TRBJ2-1,NA,TRBD2,TRBV9,CASSVTGTSLYEQFF,TGTGCCAGCAGCGTAACCGGGACTAGTCTCTATGAGCAGTTCTTC
TRBJ2-2,once,NA,TRBV7-2,CASRINRQGPPGELFF,TGTGCCAGCAGGATAAACAGGCAGGGTCCCCCCGGGGAGCTGTTTTTT
TRBJ1-1,NA,TRBD1,TRBV19,CASSIGRARGTEAFF,TGTGCCAGTAGTATAGGGAGGGCCAGGGGGACTGAAGCTTTCTTT
TRBJ1-5,NA,TRBD1,TRBV25-1,CASSLHDRGPQHF,TGTGCCAGCAGTCTTCACGACAGGGGACCCCAGCATTTT
TRBJ1-2,once,NA,TRBV7-3,CATSGSAGGYTF,TGTGCCACTTCAGGCAGCGCGGGTGGCTACACCTTC
TRBJ1-5,NA,TRBD1,TRBV7-2,CASSLGTGLNQPQHF,TGTGCCAGCAGCTTAGGGACAGGGTTGAATCAGCCCCAGCATTTT
TRBJ2-5,once,TRBD2,TRBV3-1/TRBV3-2,CASSLAGSGGPSVTQYF,TGTGCCAGCAGCCTGGCCGGAAGCGGGGGGCCGTCAGTGACCCAGTACTTC
TRBJ1-6,NA,NA,TRBV4-2,CASSQGSSYNSPLHF,TGTGCCAGCAGCCAAGGGAGCTCCTATAATTCACCCCTCCACTTT
TRBJ2-1,once,NA,TRBV30,CAWSVRWQGPNEQFF,TGTGCCTGGAGTGTAAGGTGGCAGGGCCCGAATGAGCAGTTCTTC
TRBJ2-1,NA,TRBD1,TRBV6-4,CARGTGMLDEQFF,TGTGCCAGGGGGACAGGGATGCTGGATGAGCAGTTCTTC
TRBJ2-7,NA,NA,TRBV2,CASRSAGAYEQYF,TGTGCCAGCAGGTCGGCAGGCGCTTACGAGCAGTACTTC
TRBJ2-5,NA,TRBD2,TRBV3-1/TRBV3-2,CASSQMSSGGYETQYF,TGTGCCAGCAGCCAGATGTCGAGCGGGGGCTACGAGACCCAGTACTTC
TRBJ2-1,few,NA,TRBV2,CASSEGGLRENEQFF,TGTGCCAGCAGTGAAGGGGGCCTTAGGGAAAATGAGCAGTTCTTC
TRBJ1-1,NA,NA,TRBV29-1,CSVDLRPGNTEAFF,TGCAGCGTTGATTTACGCCCTGGCAACACTGAAGCTTTCTTT
TRBJ1-1,few,NA,TRBV18,CASSSVTGTEAFF,TGTGCCAGCTCTTCGGTTACGGGCACTGAAGCTTTCTTT
TRBJ1-1,NA,TRBD1,TRBV7-2,CASSSGGPRGIGEAFF,TGTGCCAGCAGCTCAGGGGGGCCCAGGGGGATAGGTGAAGCTTTCTTT
TRBJ2-5,few,NA,TRBV7-8,CASSPGVPLRATQETQYF,TGTGCCAGCAGCCCGGGAGTCCCCCTTAGGGCCACCCAAGAGACCCAGTACTTC
TRBJ2-7,NA,TRBD2,TRBV4-2,CASSALSGGAVYEQYF,TGTGCCAGCAGCGCACTCAGCGGGGGGGCGGTCTACGAGCAGTACTTC
TRBJ2-3,NA,TRBD1,TRBV11-3,CASSPSGQGAVTDTQYF,TGTGCCAGCAGCCCCTCGGGACAGGGGGCCGTCACAGATACGCAGTATTTT
TRBJ1-2,NA,TRBD1,TRBV5-1,CASSLVGDSKSLTSYGYTF,TGCGCCAGCAGCTTGGTAGGGGACAGTAAAAGCCTTACCTCCTATGGCTACACCTTC
TRBJ2-1,NA,NA,TRBV5-4,CASSLVVAGAFNEQFF,TGTGCCAGCAGCTTGGTTGTGGCGGGGGCGTTTAATGAGCAGTTCTTC
TRBJ2-7,NA,NA,TRBV11-2,CASSPRTESYEQYF,TGTGCCAGCAGCCCAAGGACAGAGTCCTACGAGCAGTACTTC
TRBJ2-2,NA,NA,TRBV21-1,CASSKGRVGKTGELFF,TGTGCCAGCAGCAAAGGGAGGGTGGGAAAGACCGGGGAGCTGTTTTTT
TRBJ2-7,once,TRBD1,TRBV4-1,CASSQGSWGQGLMQYF,TGCGCCAGCAGCCAGGGATCGTGGGGACAGGGGTTGATGCAGTACTTC
TRBJ1-6,NA,TRBD1,TRBV13,CASSRTGTALDSYNSPLHF,TGTGCCAGCAGCCGGACCGGGACAGCTCTGGATTCCTATAATTCACCCCTCCACTTT
TRBJ2-7,once,TRBD1,TRBV23-1,CASSQRQGSYEQYF,TGCGCCAGCAGTCAGCGACAGGGCTCCTACGAGCAGTACTTC
TRBJ1-4,NA,NA,TRBV19,CASSIGGRINEKLFF,TGTGCCAGTAGTATAGGAGGGAGGATTAATGAAAAACTGTTTTTT
TRBJ2-3,few,TRBD2,TRBV2,CASNLAGGTDTQYF,TGTGCCAGCAACCTAGCGGGGGGCACAGATACGCAGTATTTT
TRBJ1-5,NA,NA,TRBV28,CASSLQGENQPQHF,TGTGCCAGCAGCCTACAGGGAGAGAACCAGCCCCAGCATTTT
TRBJ1-2,NA,NA,TRBV2,CASTPSSRGSGYTF,TGTGCCAGCACCCCTTCCTCCAGGGGATCGGGCTACACCTTC
TRBJ2-5,NA,TRBD2,TRBV6-5,CASSYSLAGKETQYF,TGTGCCAGCAGTTATTCCCTAGCGGGGAAAGAGACCCAGTACTTC
TRBJ1-3,NA,NA,TRBV18,CASSPDSFSGNTIYF,TGTGCCAGCTCACCAGACAGTTTCTCTGGAAACACCATATATTTT
TRBJ1-6,few,NA,TRBV27,CASSLYSLGGNSPLHF,TGTGCCAGCAGTTTATATTCCTTGGGGGGGAATTCACCCCTCCACTTT
TRBJ2-6,NA,TRBD2,TRBV7-7,CASSLEAGAPLSSGANVLTF,TGTGCTAGCAGCTTAGAAGCGGGGGCCCCTCTCTCATCTGGGGCCAACGTCCTGACTTTC
TRBJ1-2,few,NA,TRBV6-5,CASSYGREANYGYTF,TGTGCCAGCAGTTACGGCCGGGAAGCTAACTATGGCTACACCTTC
TRBJ1-4,NA,NA,TRBV3-1/TRBV3-2,CASSQVRGRRNEKLFF,TGTGCCAGCAGCCAAGTCCGAGGGAGGCGTAATGAAAAACTGTTTTTT
TRBJ1-1,NA,TRBD1,TRBV23-1,CADLWGQGVYTEAFF,TGCGCCGACCTTTGGGGACAGGGGGTTTACACTGAAGCTTTCTTT
TRBJ1-2,NA,NA,TRBV6-5,CATTEGVNYGYTF,TGTGCCACCACGGAAGGGGTTAACTATGGCTACACCTTC
TRBJ1-2,NA,NA,TRBV12-3/TRBV12-4,CASSQRNFGYTF,TGTGCCAGCAGCCAGAGGAATTTTGGCTACACCTTC
TRBJ2-5,NA,NA,TRBV6-1,CASSETEGNRLETQYF,TGTGCCAGCAGTGAAACCGAGGGCAATCGCCTGGAGACCCAGTACTTC
TRBJ1-5,NA,NA,TRBV5-1,CASSPDGGGNQPQHF,TGCGCCAGCAGCCCGGATGGAGGGGGCAATCAGCCCCAGCATTTT
TRBJ2-7,NA,TRBD1,TRBV6-5,CASRATGGNEQYF,TGTGCCAGCAGGGCGACAGGGGGAAACGAGCAGTACTTC
TRBJ2-3,NA,NA,TRBV5-4,CASSADFGDTQYF,TGTGCCAGCAGCGCTGATTTCGGAGATACGCAGTATTTT
TRBJ2-3,few,TRBD1,TRBV27,CASSQDRDIARDTQYF,TGTGCCAGCAGTCAAGACAGGGACATTGCTCGTGATACGCAGTATTTT
TRBJ2-7,NA,TRBD1,TRBV19,CASSKFAGGGDEQYF,TGTGCCAGTAGTAAGTTCGCAGGGGGTGGGGACGAGCAGTACTTC
TRBJ2-7,few,TRBD2,TRBV7-8,CASSGGAGGDYEQYF,TGTGCCAGCAGCGGCGGAGCGGGGGGAGACTACGAGCAGTACTTC
TRBJ1-2,NA,TRBD1,TRBV6-6,CASSAPGTGIDYGYTF,TGTGCCAGCAGTGCCCCCGGGACAGGGATTGACTATGGCTACACCTTC
TRBJ1-1,once,TRBD1,TRBV7-3,CASSQATGGEAFF,TGTGCCAGCAGCCAGGCGACAGGGGGTGAAGCTTTCTTT
TRBJ2-1,NA,TRBD1,TRBV6-5,CASSSDRAYDEQFF,TGTGCCAGCAGTTCGGACAGGGCGTACGATGAGCAGTTCTTC
TRBJ2-7,NA,TRBD2,TRBV11-2,CASSLDPGLAGGPIEQYF,TGTGCCAGCAGCTTGGACCCGGGACTAGCGGGGGGGCCAATCGAGCAGTACTTC
TRBJ2-7,NA,TRBD1,TRBV28,CASSPSSGTGGYEQYF,TGTGCCAGCAGTCCCTCCTCCGGGACAGGGGGCTACGAGCAGTACTTC
TRBJ1-1,NA,NA,TRBV7-2,CASSLFQVTNTEAFF,TGTGCCAGCAGCTTATTTCAGGTAACGAACACTGAAGCTTTCTTT
TRBJ2-5,NA,TRBD1,TRBV4-1,CASSQADREETQYF,TGCGCCAGCAGCCAAGCGGACAGGGAAGAGACCCAGTACTTC
TRBJ1-1,once,NA,TRBV28,CASSLLRGDTEAFF,TGTGCCAGCAGTTTATTACGGGGGGACACTGAAGCTTTCTTT
TRBJ2-5,NA,TRBD2,TRBV5-4,CASSLVSGGETQYF,TGTGCCAGCAGCTTGGTTAGCGGGGGGGAGACCCAGTACTTC
TRBJ1-1,few,TRBD1,TRBV7-2,CASSNRGQAEAFF,TGTGCCAGCAGCAACAGGGGGCAGGCTGAAGCTTTCTTT
TRBJ1-2,NA,TRBD1,TRBV7-2,CASSSTDRHFYGYTF,TGTGCCAGCAGCAGTACGGACAGGCACTTCTATGGCTACACCTTC